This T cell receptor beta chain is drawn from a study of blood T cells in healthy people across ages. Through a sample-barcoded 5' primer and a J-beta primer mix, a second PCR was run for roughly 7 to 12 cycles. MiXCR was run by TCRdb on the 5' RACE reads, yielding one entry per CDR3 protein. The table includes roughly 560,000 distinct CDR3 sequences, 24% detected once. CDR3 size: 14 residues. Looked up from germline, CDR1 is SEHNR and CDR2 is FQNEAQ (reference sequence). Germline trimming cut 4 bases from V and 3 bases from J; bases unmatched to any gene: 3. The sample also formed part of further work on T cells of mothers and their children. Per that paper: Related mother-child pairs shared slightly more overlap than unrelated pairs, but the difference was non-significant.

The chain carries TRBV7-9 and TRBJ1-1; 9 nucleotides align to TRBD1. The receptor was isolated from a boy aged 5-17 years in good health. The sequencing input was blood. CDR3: CASSSWTGDTEAFF. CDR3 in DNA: TGTGCCAGCAGCTCGTGGACAGGGGACACTGAAGCTTTCTTT.